This T cell receptor (beta chain) was retrieved from a study of T cells after yellow fever vaccination (dated by TCRdb to 2018 to 2020). For the wider study: Libraries from fractions with low cell numbers were prepared with the SMART-Seq v4 Ultra Low Input RNA kit. To follow T-cell clones before and after both primary and booster YFV17D yellow fever vaccination, bulk TCR alpha and beta repertoires underwent longitudinal sequencing. Two healthy male donors, one aged 18 to 30 and one aged 30 to 40 years, were included in the cohort. Blood samples were taken at several timepoints before and after primary and secondary immunization, and bulk PBMC replicates and cell subsets were isolated.

General study outcomes and caveats: Compared with the primary T-cell response, the secondary T-cell response was weaker but faster, peaking on day 5 rather than day 15. Because only a couple of donors were included in the study, the extent to which the findings can be generalized is limited. A small share of clonotypes occurred in both CD4 and CD8 compartments, likely arising from convergent recombination. Most clones expanded after primary vaccination (approximately 96% of CD4 and approximately 86% of CD8) were re-detected after the booster, suggesting that broad memory maintenance occurred. Computational filtering was needed because FACS-sorted repertoires could contain abundant contaminating clonotypes from the bulk population.

The instrument given in TCRdb is Illumina NovaSeq 6000. TCR cDNA was synthesized by 5'RACE template switching, through which a universal primer site and unique molecular identifiers were introduced. Priming for cDNA synthesis came from both the TCR alpha and TCR beta constant segments. Two PCR steps were used to amplify libraries, with sample barcodes and sequencing adapters being added in the second step. Sequencing of the libraries was done on either Illumina HiSeq 2500 (2x100 bp) or NovaSeq (2x150 bp). The original pipeline was this. MIGEC was used to demultiplex reads and collapse the reads into UMI consensus sequences, and MiXCR was used for V(D)J alignment. Vaccine-responding clonotypes were defined with edgeR using replicate PBMC samples, requiring FDR below 0.01 and a log2 fold change above 5 up to day 15. Bulk clonotypes were assigned CD4 or CD8 identity according to which sequenced CD4 or CD8 repertoire held them at higher abundance. TCRdb reanalyzed the raw reads on its own, using fastp at Q25 for trimming and MiXCR for clone calling, and kept in-frame beta chains. Identical CDR3 proteins give one entry, which carries the most common genes and DNA. TCRdb, not the authors, supplied the V and J calls. This sample has about 350,000 distinct CDR3 sequences in its table, and roughly 4.3% of those were observed once. The leading ten clones occupy 20% to 25% of the sample.

In its sample, this clonotype was seen a few times. It has no known antigen specificity. No quality values exist for individual bases; no much larger clone is one base distant. The treatment or condition label, read with the paper, signifies: live attenuated yellow fever vaccine strain. At each blood-draw timepoint, two biological replicates of bulk PBMCs were collected. A standard Ficoll-Paque protocol was used to isolate PBMCs from peripheral blood. TriZol was used to extract RNA from bulk PBMCs, from CD4 and CD8 fractions, and from dextramer-positive and dextramer-negative fractions. The germline V gene specifies SQVTM as CDR1 and ANQGSEA as CDR2. V is cut by 6 bases and J by 6 bases, and the space between the germline ends is 6 bases. Including the terminal cysteine and phenylalanine, the CDR3 comprises 10 residues. Only the CDR3 portion is preserved as DNA: 30 bases, with reading frame beginning at the first base.

The chain is assembled from TRBV29-1 and TRBJ2-1, with the D gene too uncertain to name. The specimen comprised PBMCs, sampled 5 days after the yellow fever booster vaccination. The clonotype was recovered from a man aged 18 to 35 who received the YFV17D yellow fever vaccine. The DNA sequence is given as TGCAGCGTCGGCGGCAATGAGCAGTTCTTC. It translates as CSVGGNEQFF.